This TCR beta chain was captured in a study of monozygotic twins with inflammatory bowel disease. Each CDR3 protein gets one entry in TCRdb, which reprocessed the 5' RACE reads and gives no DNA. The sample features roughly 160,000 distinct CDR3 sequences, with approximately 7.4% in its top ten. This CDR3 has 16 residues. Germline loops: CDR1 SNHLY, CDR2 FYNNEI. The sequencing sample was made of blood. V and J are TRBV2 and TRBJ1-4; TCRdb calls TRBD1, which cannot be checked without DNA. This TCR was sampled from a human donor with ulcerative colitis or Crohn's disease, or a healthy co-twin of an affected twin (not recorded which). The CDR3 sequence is CASMGYSPGANEKLFF.